These T cell receptor beta chains were read from a single sample in a study of identifying expanded T cells in peripheral blood. Data came from immunoSEQ multiplex PCR; TCRdb stores just in-frame clones and leaves some out. The data show 90,000 to 110,000 clones, 88% seen once. Sequencing was done on a sample of blood. The source of these receptors is a person between 18 and 75 years old in good health. Both conserved end residues are part of each CDR3. Fields, in order: J gene, V gene, D gene, clone size, CDR3 protein, CDR3 DNA. D genes are given only for firm matches. The size field is filled for only some rows; it gives once, few, many or a size class.

TRBJ2-7,TRBV10-3,NA,once,CAISVESGTYEQYF,TGTGCCATCAGTGTGGAGAGTGGGACCTACGAGCAGTACTTC
TRBJ1-4,TRBV9,NA,NA,CASSVEVGRKLFF,TGTGCCAGCAGCGTAGAAGTGGGGCGAAAACTGTTTTTT
TRBJ2-5,TRBV7-3,TRBD2,NA,CASSSTRTSGSGETQYF,TGTGCCAGCAGCTCCACCCGGACTAGCGGGAGTGGTGAGACCCAGTACTTC
TRBJ1-2,TRBV19,NA,NA,CASSTEFSGGNYGYTF,TGTGCCAGTAGTACAGAGTTTTCGGGGGGAAACTATGGCTACACCTTC
TRBJ2-1,TRBV6-6,NA,NA,CASLVSSYNEQFF,TGTGCCAGCCTGGTGAGCTCCTACAATGAGCAGTTCTTC
TRBJ1-1,TRBV5-6,NA,NA,CASSIREFYTEAFF,TGTGCCAGCAGCATCCGGGAATTTTACACTGAAGCTTTCTTT
TRBJ2-3,TRBV18,NA,NA,CASSKLSGHEDTQYF,TGTGCCAGCTCGAAGCTCTCAGGCCACGAGGATACGCAGTATTTT
TRBJ1-3,TRBV28,NA,NA,CASSLLSIGNTIYF,TGTGCCAGCAGTTTACTTTCAATTGGAAACACCATATATTTT
TRBJ2-5,TRBV10-2,TRBD2,NA,CATLLAGGETQYF,TGCGCCACCTTACTAGCGGGAGGAGAGACCCAGTACTTC
TRBJ1-4,TRBV6-5,NA,NA,CASSFDSSTNEKLFF,TGTGCCAGCAGCTTCGACAGTTCGACTAATGAAAAACTGTTTTTT
TRBJ1-2,TRBV7-9,NA,NA,CASSLVTVTNYGYTF,TGTGCCAGCAGCTTAGTGACAGTAACTAACTATGGCTACACCTTC
TRBJ1-4,TRBV5-4,TRBD1,once,CASSRDRVSTNEKLFF,TGTGCCAGCAGCAGGGACAGGGTTTCAACTAATGAAAAACTGTTTTTT
TRBJ2-5,TRBV6-4,NA,NA,CASSGNSGETQYF,TGTGCCAGCAGTGGCAACTCGGGGGAGACCCAGTACTTC
TRBJ2-2,TRBV4-2,TRBD2,NA,CASSQEAGANTNTGELFF,TGTGCCAGCAGCCAAGAAGCGGGGGCCAACACGAACACCGGGGAGCTGTTTTTT
TRBJ2-3,TRBV28,TRBD2,NA,CASRLLGGAGGDTQYF,TGTGCCAGCAGACTGCTAGGCGGAGCGGGAGGAGATACGCAGTATTTT